The 19 T cell receptor beta chains reported below all come from one sample, sequenced in a study of blood T cell repertoires in COVID-19. Assay: immunoSEQ multiplex PCR; the TCRdb copy retains only in-frame clones and omits some. The data contain 95,000 to 150,000 clones, 85% of them singletons. The sequenced sample was peripheral blood. The receptors stem from a woman aged 80 or older with acute or convalescent COVID-19.

This CDR3 reads CATSGWGAGNTIYF. CDR3 sequence (DNA): TGTGCCACCAGCGGTTGGGGGGCTGGAAACACCATATATTTT. This chain connects TRBV15 to TRBJ1-3, with D tentatively TRBD1 (5 bases). The CDR3 has 14 amino acids. The germline V gene has CDR1 LNHNV and CDR2 YYDKDF (reference sequence). Trimming cost V 5 bases and J 2 bases, with 10 bases left between them.

The chain has TRBV7-5 and TRBJ1-2. TRBV7-5 is an annotated pseudogene. This CDR3 is built from 16 residues. This CDR3 is CARSSTGRGANYGYTF. The CDR3, as DNA: TGTGCCAGAAGCTCTACAGGGAGGGGGGCTAACTATGGCTACACCTTC.

This rearrangement joins TRBV6-5 to TRBJ1-1, with D possibly matching TRBD1 (5 bases). V was trimmed by 9 bases and J by 4 bases, leaving 15 bases between them. Germline CDR1 reads MNHEY; CDR2 reads SVGAGI. The CDR3 is 13 residues long. The CDR3 sequence is CASQAAGSTEAFF. The CDR3 bases are TGTGCCAGTCAAGCAGCAGGGTCCACTGAAGCTTTCTTT.

The rearrangement uses TRBV5-4 and TRBJ2-2, with D unclear. Trimming left V 4 bases short and J 0 bases short, with 10 bases between. The CDR3 has 15 residues. The germline CDR1 and CDR2 sequences are SGHNT and YYREEE (reference sequence). The CDR3 sequence is CASSEDRPNTGELFF. The CDR3 nucleotides read TGTGCCAGCAGCGAGGATCGACCGAACACCGGGGAGCTGTTTTTT.

The genes are TRBV6-2 or TRBV6-3 and TRBJ2-1; maybe TRBD2 (6 bases). Germline CDR1 MNHEY, CDR2 SVGEGT. CDR3 length equals 16 residues. V gave up 4 bases and J gave up 0 bases, with 13 bases separating them. The chain's CDR3 is CASSSRGDPSYNEQFF. Written as DNA, the CDR3 is TGTGCCAGCAGTTCCCGCGGGGACCCCTCCTACAATGAGCAGTTCTTC.

This clone was counted a single time. The V and J genes are TRBV2 and TRBJ2-1; 7 bases are shared with TRBD2. Germline V gene lookup returns CDR1 SNHLY and CDR2 FYNNEI. V dropped 6 bases and J dropped 0; count of bases not matched to a gene: 14. The CDR3 has 18 residues. CDR3 protein: CASRTGGGTPSSYNEQFF. CDR3 sequence (DNA): TGTGCCAGCAGGACCGGGGGAGGGACCCCGAGCTCCTACAATGAGCAGTTCTTC.

On this clone itself: Other DNA sequences of this sample code for an identical CDR3. This chain links TRBV19 with TRBJ1-1; 8 nucleotides align to TRBD1. This CDR3 has 14 amino acids. The V gene's germline CDR1 is LNHDA and CDR2 SQIVND (reference sequence). Trimming cost V 5 bases and J 1 base; bases outside gene matches: 3. In DNA form, the CDR3 reads TGTGCCAGTAGTGACGGACAGGGGAACACTGAAGCTTTCTTT. Translated: CASSDGQGNTEAFF.

The table lists this clone with a few counts. The chain links TRBV4-3 to TRBJ1-2; TRBD1 might be the D (6 bases). V lost 4 bases and J lost 6, with 18 bases in between. The CDR3 sequence is 15 residues long. Germline assignment: CDR1 LGHNA and CDR2 YSLEER. CDR3 region: CASSLLGGREDGYTF. CDR3 coding DNA: TGCGCCAGCAGCCTCCTAGGGGGGAGGGAGGATGGCTACACCTTC.

The genes are TRBV12-5 and TRBJ2-3; possibly TRBD2 for D (5 bases). CDR3 length equals 13 residues. Germline V CDR1 and CDR2: LGHNT, FRNRAP. Deletions cut 1 base from V and 4 bases from J, with 6 bases between. The CDR3 region has the DNA TGTGCTAGTGGTTTGGCTAGCCCAGATACGCAGTATTTT. Its translation: CASGLASPDTQYF.

The chain has TRBV6-5 and TRBJ1-1; TRBD1 is a possible D gene (5 bases). This CDR3 is built from 14 residues. Germline V CDR1 and CDR2: MNHEY, SVGAGI. Trimming pared 6 bases from V and 1 base from J, leaving 12 bases between. The CDR3 DNA reads as TGTGCCAGCAGCCTAAGAACAGGGAACACTGAAGCTTTCTTT. It yields the protein CASSLRTGNTEAFF.

V gene TRBV27 combines with J gene TRBJ2-7; 7 nucleotides align to TRBD1. V lost 5 bases and J lost 1; bases outside the gene matches: 5. Germline CDR1 MNHEY, CDR2 SMNVEV (reference sequence). The CDR3 runs to 14 residues. The CDR3 here is CASSLRQGSYEQYF. In DNA form, the CDR3 reads TGTGCCAGCAGTCTAAGACAGGGTTCCTACGAGCAGTACTTC.

The chain employs TRBV2 and TRBJ2-3, with 9 nucleotides matching TRBD2. This CDR3 has 16 amino acids. Losses at the gene ends were 7 bases for V and 3 bases for J; bases not matched to a gene: 11. Germline CDR1 and CDR2: SNHLY and FYNNEI. The CDR3 sequence is CASTSEGLAKTDTQYF. The CDR3 bases are TGTGCCAGCACCAGTGAGGGACTAGCTAAAACAGATACGCAGTATTTT.

This chain links TRBV5-1 with TRBJ1-5; a weak D match, TRBD1 (6 bases). V lost 4 bases, J lost 4 bases, and 12 bases lay in between. The CDR3 extends over 14 amino acids. CDR1 is SGHRS and CDR2 is YFSETQ in the germline V gene. CDR3 bases: TGCGCCAGCAGCCCAGGACAGCCAAATCAGCCCCAGCATTTT. Protein: CASSPGQPNQPQHF.

This chain joins TRBV18 and TRBJ2-5, with D hard to call. Trimming cost V 5 bases and J 2 bases, with 9 bases left between them. This CDR3 has 13 residues. CDR1 KGHSH and CDR2 LQKENI come from the germline V gene. CDR3 DNA: TGTGCCAGCTCATCAGGAAGGCAAGAGACCCAGTACTTC. It codes for CASSSGRQETQYF.

The rearrangement uses TRBV19 and TRBJ1-2; TRBD1 matches 9 bases. Trimming took 7 bases from V and 2 from J; bases not matched to a gene: 8. The germline gives CDR1 LNHDA, CDR2 SQIVND (reference sequence). This CDR3 region has 15 residues. DNA for the CDR3: TGTGCCAGTAATCTCGGACAGGGGTGGAACTATGGCTACACCTTC. Its protein is CASNLGQGWNYGYTF.

The chain couples TRBV4-1 to TRBJ1-2, with 7 bases aligning to TRBD1. The CDR3 has 15 residues. The ends lost 4 bases at V and 6 bases at J; junction bases unmatched: 11. The V gene's germline CDR1 is MGHRA and CDR2 YSYEKL. The CDR3 here is CASSPSALQGNGYTF. DNA for the CDR3: TGCGCCAGCAGCCCCTCAGCTCTACAGGGGAATGGCTACACCTTC.

The rearrangement joins TRBV7-9 to TRBJ2-2, with 7 bases identical to TRBD1. Germline V gene sequence: CDR1 SEHNR, CDR2 FQNEAQ (reference sequence). V dropped 3 bases and J dropped 4; count of bases not matched to a gene: 5. CDR3 length: 15 residues. CDR3: CASSLQGVSTGELFF. The CDR3 DNA is TGTGCCAGCAGCTTGCAGGGGGTCTCCACCGGGGAGCTGTTTTTT.

V gene TRBV5-1 combines with J gene TRBJ1-1, with a weak D call TRBD1 (6 bases). From germline, CDR1 is SGHRS and CDR2 YFSETQ. V lost 9 bases and J 0 bases, leaving 15 bases between the germline ends. This CDR3 has 14 residues. Here the CDR3 DNA reads TGCGCCACCTCCCAAGGGGGATTGAACACTGAAGCTTTCTTT. Encoded protein: CATSQGGLNTEAFF. The complete variable domain, with remaining parts taken from reference TRBV5-1 and TRBJ1-1, reads KAGVTQTPRYLIKTRGQQVTLSCSPISGHRSVSWYQQTPGQGLQFLFEYFSETQRNKGNFPGRFSGRQFSNSRSEMNVSTLELGDSALYLCATSQGGLNTEAFFGQGTRLTVV.

This clone was recorded once. The CDR3 DNA reads TGCGCCAGCAGCCCCGGGTGGGTCGAGAAACTGTTTTTT. Translated, it gives CASSPGWVEKLFF. The chain recombines TRBV4-1 with TRBJ1-4; D is unresolved. The germline CDR1 and CDR2 sequences are MGHRA and YSYEKL. V lost 4 bases to trimming and J lost 11 bases, with 14 bases between them. The CDR3 loop spans 13 amino acids.